Listed here is a single T cell receptor beta chain. Its antigen is currently unknown. This sample's TCRbeta library carried unique molecular identifier barcodes. TCRdb itself ran the PCR reads through MiXCR, one entry per CDR3 protein. The profile covers 700,000 to 950,000 distinct CDR3 sequences, with around 15% appearing a single time and under 6% taken by the ten largest. The sample is drawn from a study of T-cell reconstitution after alpha-beta-depleted transplantation in children. Whole-study results and caveats: Where some patients showed high TCRbeta diversity at day 60, it came from recipient T cells and thymic progenitors that had survived. T-cell numbers and diversity one year post-transplant derived largely from freshly generated T cells. Reported findings indicate that, about two months after transplant, alpha-beta T cells came from several hundred expanded clones, which were derived from non-depleted graft cells.

The germline V gene encodes CDR1 KGHSH and CDR2 LQKENI. The germline V and J ends were trimmed by 6 bases and 7 bases, with 15 bases remaining between them. The CDR3 runs to 13 residues. The rearrangement links TRBV18 to TRBJ2-5; possible D gene TRBD1, 6 bases. The input for sequencing was PBMCs, mostly from graft donor cells, taken 360 days after TCRalphabeta/CD19-depleted stem cell transplant. This receptor was obtained from a male patient under 18 who had a stem cell transplant for acute lymphoblastic leukemia, so the T cells may come from the graft donor. CDR3 residues: CASSWTEKVTQYF. In DNA form, the CDR3 reads TGTGCCAGCTCGTGGACAGAAAAGGTGACCCAGTACTTC.